This T cell receptor (beta chain) was obtained from a study of regulatory T cells in long-lasting Graves disease. On the study more broadly: Antithyroid drug exposure in newly diagnosed Graves' patients had lasted under 3 months.

In its sample, this clonotype was seen a few times. Antigen specificity is unknown. Study-level points and caveats: When disease was persistent, TRBV28, TRBJ1-2 and TRBJ2-5 were the favored segments.

In building TCR beta libraries, iRepertoire HTBI primers were used together with Arm-PCR of CDR3 regions. One entry per CDR3 protein results from TCRdb running MiXCR on the multiplex PCR reads. Here the sample spans approximately 400,000 distinct CDR3 sequences, approximately 16% being singletons. The CDR3 covers 16 residues. Trimming removed 5 bases from V and 5 bases from J, with 21 bases in between. Germline CDR1 DFQATT, CDR2 SNEGSKA (reference sequence). The sample's time point: newly diagnosed GD, antithyroid drugs for less than 3 months. RNA from PBMCs was the source of the TCR library. The sample was also linked to a second study, of T cells in Graves' hyperthyroidism and ophthalmopathy. From that report: Researchers ran a first-round RT-PCR on the TCR CDR3 using the HTBI primer set.

This sample comprised peripheral blood mononuclear cells (PBMCs), obtained at new diagnosis, from a patient treated with antithyroid drugs. The V call is TRBV20-1, the J call TRBJ2-2, with D possibly TRBD1 on 6 matching bases. The receptor's source is a woman aged 40-49 years with Graves disease. Here the CDR3 DNA reads TGCAGTGCTGGAAAACAGGGTTCGGAGTCTACCGGGGAGCTGTTTTTT. This encodes CSAGKQGSESTGELFF.